The entry below gives a single TCR beta chain sequence along with its context. The data derive from a study of control samples from healthy donors and cancer patients. The CDR3 covers 15 residues. V lost 5 bases and J lost 1, with 13 bases in between. Germline V gene sequence: CDR1 SGHRS, CDR2 YFSETQ. Some clones are missing from TCRdb's copy, which holds only in-frame ones; the method was immunoSEQ multiplex PCR. The sample includes some 140,000 clones, approximately 94% of them seen just once. Sequenced input: blood. The sequence came from a man in his forties or fifties in good health. The rearrangement joins TRBV5-1 to TRBJ2-1, with D perhaps TRBD2 (5 bases). CDR3 residues: CASRSGPGSYNEQFF. CDR3 DNA: TGCGCCAGCAGGTCTGGACCGGGATCCTACAATGAGCAGTTCTTC.